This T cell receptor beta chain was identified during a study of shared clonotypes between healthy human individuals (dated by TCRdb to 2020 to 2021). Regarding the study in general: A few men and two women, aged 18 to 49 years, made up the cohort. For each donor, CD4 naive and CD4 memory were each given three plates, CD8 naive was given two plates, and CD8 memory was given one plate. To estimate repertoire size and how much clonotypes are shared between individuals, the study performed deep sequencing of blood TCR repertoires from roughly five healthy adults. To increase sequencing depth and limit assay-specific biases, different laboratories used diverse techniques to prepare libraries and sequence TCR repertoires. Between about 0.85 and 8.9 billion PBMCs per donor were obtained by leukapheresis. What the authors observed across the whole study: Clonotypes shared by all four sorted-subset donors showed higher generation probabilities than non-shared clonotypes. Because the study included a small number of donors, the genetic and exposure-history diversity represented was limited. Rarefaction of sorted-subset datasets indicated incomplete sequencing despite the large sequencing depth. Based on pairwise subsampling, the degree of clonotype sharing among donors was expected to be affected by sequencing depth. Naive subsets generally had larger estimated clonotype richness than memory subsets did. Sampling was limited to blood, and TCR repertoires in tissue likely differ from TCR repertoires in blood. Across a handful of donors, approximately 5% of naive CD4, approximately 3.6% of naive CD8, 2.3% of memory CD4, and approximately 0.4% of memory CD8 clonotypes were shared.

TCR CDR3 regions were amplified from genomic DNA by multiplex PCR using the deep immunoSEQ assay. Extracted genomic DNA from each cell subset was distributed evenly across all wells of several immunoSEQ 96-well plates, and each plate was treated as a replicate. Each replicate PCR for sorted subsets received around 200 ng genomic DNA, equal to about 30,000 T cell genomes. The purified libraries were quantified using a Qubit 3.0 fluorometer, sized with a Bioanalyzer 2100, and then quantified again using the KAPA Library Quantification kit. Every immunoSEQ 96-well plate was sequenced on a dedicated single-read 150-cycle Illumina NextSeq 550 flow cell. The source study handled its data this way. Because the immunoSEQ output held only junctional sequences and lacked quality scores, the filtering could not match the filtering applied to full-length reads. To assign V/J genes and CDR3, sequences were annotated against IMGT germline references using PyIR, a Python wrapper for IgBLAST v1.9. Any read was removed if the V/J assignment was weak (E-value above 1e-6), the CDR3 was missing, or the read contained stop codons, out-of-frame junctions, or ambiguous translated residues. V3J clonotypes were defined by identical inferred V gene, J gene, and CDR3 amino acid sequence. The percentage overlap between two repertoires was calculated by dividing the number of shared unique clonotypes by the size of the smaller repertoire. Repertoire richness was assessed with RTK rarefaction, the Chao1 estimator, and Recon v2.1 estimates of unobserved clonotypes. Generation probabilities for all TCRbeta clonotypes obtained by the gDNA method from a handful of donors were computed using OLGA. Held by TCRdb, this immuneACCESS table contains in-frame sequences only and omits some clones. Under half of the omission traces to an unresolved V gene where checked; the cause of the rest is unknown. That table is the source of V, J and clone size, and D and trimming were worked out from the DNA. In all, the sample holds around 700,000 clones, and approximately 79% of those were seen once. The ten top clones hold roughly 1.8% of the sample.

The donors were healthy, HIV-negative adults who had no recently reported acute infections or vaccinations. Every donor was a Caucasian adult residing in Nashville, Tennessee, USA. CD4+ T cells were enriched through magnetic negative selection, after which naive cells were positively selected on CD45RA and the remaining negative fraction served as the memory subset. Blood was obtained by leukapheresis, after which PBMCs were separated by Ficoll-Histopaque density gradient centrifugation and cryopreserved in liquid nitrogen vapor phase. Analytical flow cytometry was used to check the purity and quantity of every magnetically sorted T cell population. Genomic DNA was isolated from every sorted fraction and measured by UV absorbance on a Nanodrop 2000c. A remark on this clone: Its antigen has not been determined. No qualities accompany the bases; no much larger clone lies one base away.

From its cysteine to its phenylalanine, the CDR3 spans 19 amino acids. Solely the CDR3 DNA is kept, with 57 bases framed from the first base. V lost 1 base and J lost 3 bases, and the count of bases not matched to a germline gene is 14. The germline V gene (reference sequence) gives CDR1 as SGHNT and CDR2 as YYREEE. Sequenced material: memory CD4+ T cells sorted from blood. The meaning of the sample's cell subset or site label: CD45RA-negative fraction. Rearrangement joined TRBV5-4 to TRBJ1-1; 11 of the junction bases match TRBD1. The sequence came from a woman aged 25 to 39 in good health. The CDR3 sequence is CASSLPEGDRGFFDTEAFF. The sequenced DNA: TGTGCCAGCAGCTTGCCGGAAGGGGACAGGGGGTTCTTCGACACTGAAGCTTTCTTT.